This TCR beta chain was observed in a study of cytomegalovirus exposure and HLA in healthy donors. The method was immunoSEQ multiplex PCR; TCRdb's version includes in-frame clones alone and lacks a portion of them. The profile shows fewer than 85,000 clones, 70% to 90% of them singletons. The source of this sequence is a woman aged 18-35 years in good health and CMV-seropositive. Source material: PBMCs.

This CDR3 reads CRTWGGGSQYF. For the CDR3, the DNA is TGCAGAACCTGGGGAGGAGGTTCGCAGTACTTC. This sequence joins TRBV20-1 and TRBJ2-7; D might be TRBD2 (6 bases). The CDR3 contains 11 residues. CDR1 and CDR2 from the germline V gene are DFQATT and SNEGSKA (reference sequence).